This TCR beta chain emerged from a study of blood T cell repertoires in COVID-19. Trimming cost V 4 bases and J 6 bases; bases outside gene matches: 22. This CDR3 region has 20 residues. CDR1 is KGHDR, CDR2 SFDVKD, per germline. As originally analysed: Estimation of nucleated cell counts relied on the amplification of reference gene primers. Repertoires were generated with immunoSEQ multiplex PCR, while TCRdb's copy carries only in-frame clones and drops some. Clone size and the V and J calls come from that table; the DNA yielded D and trimming. Here the sample spans 200,000 to 250,000 clones, over 75% being singletons.

The rearrangement links TRBV24-1 to TRBJ2-1; TRBD2 matches 8 bases. The TCR sequence derives from a man aged 50 to 60 with COVID-19, enrolled during active disease. Sequencing was done on a sample of peripheral blood. CDR3 bases: TGTGCCACCAGTGAGCCAATGACGGGGGCCTTAGCGGGACCCACCAATGAGCAGTTCTTC. It codes for CATSEPMTGALAGPTNEQFF.